These 9 T cell receptor beta chains were sequenced from one sample in a study of shared clonotypes between healthy human individuals. CD45RO-negative CD8 cells positively selected for CCR7 made up the naive population, which excluded terminally differentiated effector memory CD45RA+ cells. TCRdb's table, derived via immunoSEQ multiplex PCR, lists solely in-frame clones and lacks some. The sample contains about 2.2 million clones, 85% to 95% of which appear only once. Sample: naive CD8+ T cells from PBMCs. The receptors were sampled from a man between 18 and 35 years old in good health. Some clones in this sample may be carry-over from other donors' samples.

V gene TRBV5-1 combines with J gene TRBJ2-7; D is unclear. Trimming shortened V by 0 bases and J by 2 bases, and 9 bases separated the two germline ends. The CDR3 totals 14 residues. Germline V gene data show CDR1 as SGHRS and CDR2 as YFSETQ. CDR3 loop: CASSLVGPPYEQYF. In DNA, the CDR3 is TGCGCCAGCAGCTTGGTAGGGCCGCCCTACGAGCAGTACTTC.

This rearrangement joins TRBV11-3 to TRBJ2-7; TRBD2 matches 7 bases. Trimming removed 1 base from V and 3 bases from J; junction bases left unmatched: 3. CDR3 length: 14 residues. The germline V gene has CDR1 SGHNT and CDR2 YENEEA. The CDR3 DNA sequence: TGTGCCAGCAGCTTAGTGAGCGGGGACTACGAGCAGTACTTC. Amino acid sequence: CASSLVSGDYEQYF.

This chain links TRBV6-5 with TRBJ2-7; D not certain. Germline CDR1 reads MNHEY; CDR2 reads SVGAGI. CDR3 size: 13 residues. With 8 bases removed from V and 0 bases from J, the gap between germline ends came to 11 bases. The CDR3 coding sequence is TGTGCCAGCGGACCCGAGAGCTCCTACGAGCAGTACTTC. It is translated as CASGPESSYEQYF.

The chain has TRBV30 and TRBJ2-7; 9 bases are a match to TRBD1. The CDR3 is 15 residues long. From germline, CDR1 is GTSNPN and CDR2 SVGIG (reference sequence). The junction had 11 bases not matched to a gene; V was cut back by 2 bases and J by 6 bases. The CDR3 bases are TGTGCCTGGAGTCCTCCCGGGACAGGGTACATCGAGCAGTACTTC. Its protein is CAWSPPGTGYIEQYF. The variable domain in full, completed from reference TRBV30 and TRBJ2-7, reads SQTIHQWPATLVQPVGSPLSLECTVEGTSNPNLYWYRQAAGRGLQLLFYSVGIGQISSEVPQNLSASRPQDRQFILSSKKLLLSDSGFYLCAWSPPGTGYIEQYFGPGTRLTVT.

With regard to this clone: Other DNA sequences in this specimen translate into the identical CDR3. This chain joins TRBV7-6 and TRBJ2-7, with 8 bases fitting TRBD1. V shed 5 bases and J 3 bases; nucleotides not matched to a gene: 3. Looked up from germline, CDR1 is SGHVS and CDR2 is FNYEAQ. The CDR3 sequence is 13 residues long. The CDR3 reads CASSPGQGYEQYF. The CDR3 DNA reads TGTGCCAGCAGCCCAGGACAGGGCTACGAGCAGTACTTC. Using reference TRBV7-6 and TRBJ2-7 for the parts outside the CDR3, the full variable domain is GAGVSQSPRYKVTKRGQDVALRCDPISGHVSLYWYRQALGQGPEFLTYFNYEAQQDKSGLPNDRFSAERPEGSISTLTIQRTEQRDSAMYRCASSPGQGYEQYFGPGTRLTVT.

J is TRBJ1-6 and V is TRBV5-6; D unclear. Germline V gives CDR1 SGHDT, CDR2 YYEEEE. Trimming took 4 bases from V and 3 from J, leaving 8 bases between them. CDR3 length: 14 residues. The DNA of the CDR3 is TGTGCCAGCAGCCCTTCCGACTATAATTCACCCCTCCACTTT. Residues: CASSPSDYNSPLHF.

The chain combines TRBV27 with TRBJ2-2, with TRBD1 matching over 9 bases. This CDR3 is 15 amino acids long. The V gene end was trimmed by 2 bases and the J gene end by 7 bases; junction bases not matched to a gene: 5. Germline V gene data show CDR1 as MNHEY and CDR2 as SMNVEV (reference sequence). CDR3 amino acids: CASSLETGGIGELFF. The CDR3 DNA reads as TGTGCCAGCAGTTTAGAAACAGGGGGCATCGGGGAGCTGTTTTTT.

This clone has more than one count but fewer than ten. The J gene is TRBJ1-2, the V gene TRBV6-1; TRBD1 matches at 9 bases. Germline trimming cut 5 bases from V and 1 base from J; bases unmatched to any gene: 2. This CDR3 region has 14 residues. Per germline, CDR1 MNHNS and CDR2 SASEGT. The CDR3 spells CASSPGQGNYGYTF. CDR3 DNA sequence: TGTGCCAGCAGTCCGGGACAGGGTAACTATGGCTACACCTTC.

To note about this clone: Other DNA sequences in the sample encode the same CDR3. The chain links TRBV7-9 to TRBJ1-5; D is unclear. Trimming pared 1 base from V and 0 bases from J, leaving 7 bases between. CDR1 and CDR2 from the germline V gene are SEHNR and FQNEAQ (reference sequence). The CDR3 consists of 15 residues. The DNA of the CDR3 is TGTGCCAGCAGCTTAGACGGCTCTAGCAATCAGCCCCAGCATTTT. Amino acids: CASSLDGSSNQPQHF.